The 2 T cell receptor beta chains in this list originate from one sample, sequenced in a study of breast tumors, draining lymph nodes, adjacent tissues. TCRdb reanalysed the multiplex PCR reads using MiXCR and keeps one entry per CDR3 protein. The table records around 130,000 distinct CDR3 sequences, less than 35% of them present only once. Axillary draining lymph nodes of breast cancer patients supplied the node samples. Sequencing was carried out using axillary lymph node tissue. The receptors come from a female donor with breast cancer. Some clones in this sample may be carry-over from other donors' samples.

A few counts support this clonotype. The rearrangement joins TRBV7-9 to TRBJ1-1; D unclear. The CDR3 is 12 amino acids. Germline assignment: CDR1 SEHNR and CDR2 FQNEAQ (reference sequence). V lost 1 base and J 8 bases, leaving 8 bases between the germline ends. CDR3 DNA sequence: TGTGCCAGCAGCTTAGGGGCCCTGGAAGCTTTCTTT. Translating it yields CASSLGALEAFF.

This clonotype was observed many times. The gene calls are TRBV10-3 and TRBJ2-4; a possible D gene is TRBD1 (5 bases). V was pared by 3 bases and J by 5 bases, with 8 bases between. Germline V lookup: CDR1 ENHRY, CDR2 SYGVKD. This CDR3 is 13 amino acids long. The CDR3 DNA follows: TGTGCCATCAGTGAATTAGGGGAAAACATTCAGTACTTC. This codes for CAISELGENIQYF.